The sequence of this T cell receptor (beta chain) was determined in a study of CD8 T cells in ankylosing spondylitis (dated by TCRdb to 2016 to 2017). Study-wide context: T cell receptor beta repertoires were profiled in healthy donors and ankylosing spondylitis patients so that disease-linked TCR variants could be found. In total, the full study cohort was made up of roughly 100 healthy donors and approximately 24 ankylosing spondylitis patients. Samples of peripheral blood were taken, and for ankylosing spondylitis patients, synovial fluid was collected as well.

Many counts were recorded for this clonotype. Its antigen remains undetermined. No base-level quality is on record; no much larger clone is a single base apart. From its cysteine to its phenylalanine, the CDR3 spans 14 amino acids. The only DNA kept is the CDR3, 42 bases in frame from the first base. Deletion took 4 bases off V and 1 base off J, with a span of 12 bases between the germline ends. CDR1 is given as DFQATT and CDR2 as SNEGSKA, both from the germline V gene (reference sequence). Data came from an Illumina HiSeq 2500. TCR beta libraries were prepared by quantitative 5'-RACE with molecular barcodes. Turning to the authors' computational methods: A new computational method, built on a probabilistic model of VDJ rearrangement, was used to identify disease-linked TCR variants. TCRdb trimmed the raw reads at Q25, called clones with MiXCR and kept productive beta chains. Entries are consolidated by CDR3 protein sequence, retaining the most common genes and DNA. These V and J calls originate from TCRdb's pipeline instead of the authors' own analysis. Recorded for this sample are approximately 100,000 distinct CDR3 sequences; about 8.6% of them occurred a single time. Jointly, the top ten make up around a tenth of the sample.

The research as a whole found: Some motif variants were previously reported in synovial fluid and blood of reactive arthritis patients, suggesting common disease-initiation mechanisms. In peripheral blood, the disease-linked clones were found at relatively low frequencies and had a CD8+ phenotype. The disease-linked clones were reported as significantly enriched in matched synovial fluid samples from ankylosing spondylitis patients. A TCR beta motif made up of several highly homologous amino acid variants appeared to be characteristic of blood from ankylosing spondylitis patients.

The sequence joins TRBV20-1 to TRBJ2-3; the D gene is perhaps TRBD2, from 6 matching bases. The specimen was blood, either unsorted or a sorted T cell fraction (not recorded which). The clonotype originates from a male donor with ankylosing spondylitis or in good health (not recorded which). The CDR3 protein sequence reads: CSATLGGGTDTQYF. The bases read TGCAGTGCTACTTTAGGAGGGGGCACAGATACGCAGTATTTT.